This is a list of T cell receptor beta chains from one sample in a study of identical twins. TCRdb re-called the 5' RACE reads through MiXCR, storing one row per CDR3 protein. The sample carries 690,000 or so distinct CDR3 sequences, more than 6.5% recorded once. These data were also reused for a study on yellow fever vaccine responses in identical twins.

The sequencing sample was made of PBMCs. The receptors stem from a woman younger than 30 in good health. CDR3s include the opening cysteine and the closing phenylalanine or tryptophan. Each record gives: CDR3 protein, CDR3 DNA, clone size, J gene, V gene, D gene. D genes are given only for firm matches. The listing skips clone size in some rows; elsewhere it reads once, few, many or a size class.

CASSSIRGHQETQYF,TGTGCCAGCAGCTCCATCCGGGGCCACCAAGAGACCCAGTACTTC,few,TRBJ2-5,TRBV5-4,NA
CSVAGTSGSLTYEQYF,TGCAGCGTCGCCGGGACTAGCGGGAGTCTCACCTACGAGCAGTACTTC,NA,TRBJ2-7,TRBV29-1,TRBD2
CATSEGPEQFF,TGTGCCACCTCCGAGGGCCCTGAGCAGTTCTTC,few,TRBJ2-1,TRBV24-1,NA
CASSLTGGSDEQYF,TGTGCCAGCAGTTTGACAGGGGGCTCGGACGAGCAGTACTTC,few,TRBJ2-7,TRBV28,TRBD1
CSSYRPGGELFF,TGCAGTTCTTACCGACCCGGGGGGGAGCTGTTTTTT,many,TRBJ2-2,TRBV20-1,NA
CASRPSGEDGYTF,TGTGCCAGCAGGCCCTCTGGTGAAGATGGCTACACCTTC,NA,TRBJ1-2,TRBV12-3/TRBV12-4,NA
CASSQGGGLVEQYF,TGTGCCAGCAGCCAAGGCGGGGGGCTAGTCGAGCAGTACTTC,NA,TRBJ2-7,TRBV4-2,TRBD2
CSARDGLLAGEGLLKQYF,TGCAGTGCTAGAGATGGGCTACTAGCGGGAGAGGGACTACTGAAGCAGTACTTC,few,TRBJ2-7,TRBV20-1,TRBD2
CASSEGQGIPYEQYF,TGTGCCAGCAGTGAAGGACAGGGGATTCCCTACGAGCAGTACTTC,few,TRBJ2-7,TRBV2,TRBD1
CSASGTRSYNEQFF,TGCAGTGCTAGCGGGACCAGGTCCTACAATGAGCAGTTCTTC,many,TRBJ2-1,TRBV20-1,NA
CASTEGARGDTQYF,TGCGCCAGCACTGAAGGGGCGCGAGGAGATACGCAGTATTTT,many,TRBJ2-3,TRBV5-1,NA
CASTGAISGTTGELFF,TGCGCCAGCACAGGTGCTATTTCGGGGACCACCGGGGAGCTGTTTTTT,many,TRBJ2-2,TRBV5-1,NA
CASRWDLEAFF,TGCGCCAGCAGGTGGGATCTTGAAGCTTTCTTT,few,TRBJ1-1,TRBV5-1,NA
CASSAQAGTRETQYF,TGTGCCAGCAGCGCCCAAGCGGGGACCCGGGAGACCCAGTACTTC,few,TRBJ2-5,TRBV9,TRBD2
CASSNPGLRASQWQFF,TGTGCCAGCAGTAATCCGGGACTGAGAGCCTCACAATGGCAGTTCTTC,NA,TRBJ2-1,TRBV6-1,NA
CASSFGPRGAYEQYF,TGTGCCAGCAGTTTCGGGCCCAGGGGTGCGTACGAGCAGTACTTC,NA,TRBJ2-7,TRBV27,NA
CATRQLDTQYF,TGTGCCACCAGACAATTAGATACGCAGTATTTT,NA,TRBJ2-3,TRBV15,NA
CASSLVDGKLFF,TGTGCCAGCAGCCTCGTGGACGGAAAACTGTTTTTT,few,TRBJ1-4,TRBV12-3/TRBV12-4,NA
CASSPRIGDTQYF,TGTGCCAGCAGCCCACGGATCGGAGATACGCAGTATTTT,NA,TRBJ2-3,TRBV5-6,NA
CASSYSGVGTGGAIFDLFF,TGTGCCAGCAGTTACTCCGGGGTTGGGACAGGGGGCGCCATTTTTGATCTGTTCTTC,NA,TRBJ2-1,TRBV6-5,TRBD1
CSAREREASYEQYF,TGCAGTGCTAGAGAGCGGGAGGCGTCCTACGAGCAGTACTTC,NA,TRBJ2-7,TRBV20-1,TRBD2
CASSIARGRNTGELFF,TGTGCCAGTAGTATAGCTCGGGGCCGGAACACCGGGGAGCTGTTTTTT,few,TRBJ2-2,TRBV19,NA
CASSRRGGANNEQFF,TGTGCCAGCAGCCGCCGCGGCGGAGCGAATAATGAGCAGTTCTTC,few,TRBJ2-1,TRBV3-1,NA
CASSQAKGGVSTDTQYF,TGTGCCAGCAGCCAAGCCAAGGGGGGAGTCAGCACAGATACGCAGTATTTT,few,TRBJ2-3,TRBV3-1,NA
CASSFGPSGETQYF,TGTGCCAGCAGCTTCGGACCCTCGGGAGAGACCCAGTACTTC,NA,TRBJ2-5,TRBV7-2,NA
CASSQDSDSYEQYF,TGTGCCAGCAGCCAAGACAGTGACTCCTACGAGCAGTACTTC,many,TRBJ2-7,TRBV3-1,NA
CASKLTPDTQYF,TGTGCCAGCAAACTGACGCCAGATACGCAGTATTTT,NA,TRBJ2-3,TRBV6-2/TRBV6-3,NA
CASSSQGFEQFF,TGTGCCAGCAGCTCCCAGGGGTTTGAGCAGTTCTTC,few,TRBJ2-1,TRBV6-6,NA
CASSLAGAGGEQYF,TGTGCCAGCAGCTTGGCAGGGGCCGGGGGTGAGCAGTACTTC,NA,TRBJ2-7,TRBV7-9,NA
CASSQDRGGSYNEQFF,TGCGCCAGCAGCCAAGATCGGGGAGGGTCGTACAATGAGCAGTTCTTC,many,TRBJ2-1,TRBV14,TRBD2
CASSHPGGDLTYEQYF,TGCGCCAGCAGCCACCCCGGTGGAGACTTAACCTACGAGCAGTACTTC,few,TRBJ2-7,TRBV4-1,NA
CASRPDRNTGELFF,TGTGCCAGCAGACCCGACAGGAACACCGGGGAGCTGTTTTTT,few,TRBJ2-2,TRBV11-2,NA
CASSAGLAGQETQYF,TGTGCCAGCAGCGCGGGACTAGCGGGGCAGGAGACCCAGTACTTC,once,TRBJ2-5,TRBV14,TRBD2
CASSIQGQMNTEAFF,TGCGCCAGCAGCATCCAAGGACAAATGAACACTGAAGCTTTCTTT,NA,TRBJ1-1,TRBV5-1,NA
CASRKDRGRNEQFF,TGTGCCAGCAGAAAGGACAGGGGTCGCAATGAGCAGTTCTTC,many,TRBJ2-1,TRBV6-2/TRBV6-3,TRBD1
CSVDGGPLTSYEQYF,TGCAGCGTTGACGGGGGGCCCCTTACGAGCTACGAGCAGTACTTC,few,TRBJ2-7,TRBV29-1,NA
CSAGQGNGYTF,TGCAGCGCCGGACAGGGGAATGGCTACACCTTC,NA,TRBJ1-2,TRBV29-1,TRBD1
CASSYSIQGNRYTF,TGTGCCAGCAGTTACTCGATACAGGGCAATCGCTACACCTTC,NA,TRBJ1-2,TRBV6-5,NA